The next 29 T cell receptor beta chains were all read from a single sample in a study of cytomegalovirus exposure and HLA in healthy donors. Amplification used 60 Vbeta primers and 13 Jbeta primers. Assay used: immunoSEQ multiplex PCR; TCRdb lists only in-frame clones, some missing. The table records some 140,000 clones, approximately 61% of them present only once. Sequencing was done on a sample of PBMCs. Receptor source: a human donor in good health.

The chain links TRBV19 to TRBJ2-2, with D tentatively TRBD1 (6 bases). CDR1 LNHDA and CDR2 SQIVND come from the germline V gene (reference sequence). With 7 bases removed from V and 6 bases from J, the gap between germline ends came to 18 bases. This CDR3 is 15 amino acids long. CDR3 coding DNA: TGTGCCAGTAAAAACTACAGGGAGAGGGCCGGGGAGCTGTTTTTT. This encodes CASKNYRERAGELFF.

This clone was observed a handful of times. The V and J genes are TRBV2 and TRBJ1-4; 7 bases match TRBD1. Germline V gives CDR1 SNHLY, CDR2 FYNNEI. Unmatched junction bases numbered 3, after V lost 6 bases and J lost 2 bases. The CDR3 sequence is 14 residues long. The CDR3: CASRYRGTNEKLFF. The CDR3 DNA sequence: TGTGCCAGCAGGTACAGGGGTACTAATGAAAAACTGTTTTTT.

The J gene is TRBJ2-1, the V gene TRBV7-2; the D gene is possibly TRBD2 (5 bases). Germline assignment: CDR1 SGHTA and CDR2 FQGNSA. CDR3 length: 15 amino acids. Between the trimmed V and J ends, which lost 6 bases and 2 bases, there was a span of 14 bases. In DNA, the CDR3 is TGTGCCAGCAGTCGTGCAACGGGGACCTACAATGAGCAGTTCTTC. Translating it yields CASSRATGTYNEQFF.

The V and J genes are TRBV7-2 and TRBJ2-1; 9 bases line up with TRBD1. The CDR3 contains 15 residues. CDR1 and CDR2 from the germline V gene are SGHTA and FQGNSA. V lost 6 bases, J lost 5 bases, and 8 bases stayed unmatched. The CDR3 here is CASRQTGTGNNEQFF. In nucleotides, the CDR3 is TGTGCCAGCAGACAAACCGGGACAGGGAACAATGAGCAGTTCTTC.

This clone came up a few times. J is TRBJ1-3 and V is TRBV28; 10 positions agree with TRBD1. The germline gives CDR1 MDHEN, CDR2 SYDVKM. The CDR3 runs to 16 residues. J gave up 3 bases and V 6 bases, and 8 bases lay outside the gene matches. CDR3 DNA sequence: TGTGCCAGCAGCAGTCCGGGACAGGGGAGTGGAAACACCATATATTTT. It specifies CASSSPGQGSGNTIYF.

In its sample, this clone was seen a few times. The chain has TRBV18 and TRBJ2-1; 9 bases agree with TRBD2. The CDR3 has 13 amino acids. Germline loops: CDR1 KGHSH, CDR2 LQKENI. J gave up 7 bases and V 2 bases, and 0 bases lay outside the gene matches. The CDR3, as DNA: TGTGCCAGCTCACCAAGCGGGAGGAATGAGCAGTTCTTC. This sequence encodes CASSPSGRNEQFF.

The chain employs TRBV5-1 and TRBJ2-7, with 9 bases aligning to TRBD1. The CDR3 is made up of 16 amino acids. CDR1 is SGHRS and CDR2 is YFSETQ in the germline V gene. Trimming cost V 4 bases and J 2 bases; bases outside gene matches: 10. The CDR3 loop is CASSPGPDRGPYEQYF. The CDR3 DNA follows: TGCGCCAGCAGCCCGGGCCCGGACAGGGGCCCCTACGAGCAGTACTTC.

The chain is built from TRBV29-1 and TRBJ2-1, with TRBD1 matching 10 bases. The length of the CDR3 is 12 residues. V was clipped by 7 bases and J by 7 bases; unmatched bases: 4. In germline, CDR1 is SQVTM, CDR2 ANQGSEA. CDR3 in amino acids: CSAGQGENEQFF. CDR3 DNA sequence: TGCAGCGCTGGACAGGGGGAAAATGAGCAGTTCTTC.

This chain uses TRBV19 with TRBJ1-1; 11 bases agree with TRBD1. V was pared by 7 bases and J by 6 bases, with 7 bases of the junction left unmatched. The CDR3 consists of 14 residues. CDR1 is LNHDA and CDR2 is SQIVND in the germline V gene (reference sequence). In DNA, the CDR3 is TGTGCCAGTAACATGGGACAGGGGGTTGCTGAAGCTTTCTTT. Residues: CASNMGQGVAEAFF.

This sequence joins TRBV6-6 and TRBJ2-2; TRBD2 aligns across 12 bases. The CDR3 covers 16 residues. V shed 2 bases, J shed 7 bases, and the junction held 5 bases outside the gene matches. Germline-derived CDR1 and CDR2 are MNHNY and SVGAGI (reference sequence). CDR3 in DNA: TGTGCCAGCAGTTACCCGACTAGCGGGAGTATCGGGGAGCTGTTTTTT. Its translation: CASSYPTSGSIGELFF.

The rearrangement uses TRBV5-6 and TRBJ2-7; TRBD1 matches at 7 bases. Looked up from germline, CDR1 is SGHDT and CDR2 is YYEEEE. V was pared by 4 bases and J by 6 bases, with 7 bases of the junction left unmatched. The CDR3 contains 13 residues. The CDR3 DNA reads TGTGCCAGCAGCCAGGGACAGCCCTCCGAGCAGTACTTC. It encodes CASSQGQPSEQYF.

This clone appeared a few times. This specimen includes other DNA sequences encoding the same CDR3. This chain links TRBV6-5 with TRBJ1-4; 11 bases fit TRBD1. Germline values: CDR1 MNHEY, CDR2 SVGAGI. Trimming removed 0 bases from V and 6 bases from J; junction bases left unmatched: 0. The CDR3 spans 15 residues. DNA of the CDR3: TGTGCCAGCAGTTACTCGGGACAGGGGGATGAAAAACTGTTTTTT. This translates into CASSYSGQGDEKLFF.

The J gene is TRBJ1-2, the V gene TRBV15, with 9 bases that match TRBD1. J was trimmed by 6 bases and V by 0 bases; bases with no gene match: 5. The CDR3 sequence is 15 residues long. Germline-derived CDR1 and CDR2 are LNHNV and YYDKDF (reference sequence). The CDR3 sequence: CATSREGQGPDGYTF. CDR3 DNA sequence: TGTGCCACCAGCAGAGAGGGACAGGGCCCCGATGGCTACACCTTC.

This clone was detected only once. This chain uses TRBV28 with TRBJ1-1; 11 bases are shared with TRBD1. The CDR3 covers 18 residues. Germline loops: CDR1 MDHEN, CDR2 SYDVKM. The trim removed 5 bases at V and 3 bases at J, leaving 14 bases unmatched. The CDR3 DNA reads as TGTGCCAGCAGTAGAACCGGGACAGGGGGAAGGAAGGACACTGAAGCTTTCTTT. It yields the protein CASSRTGTGGRKDTEAFF. Based on the CDR3 plus reference TRBV28 and TRBJ1-1, the full variable domain is DVKVTQSSRYLVKRTGEKVFLECVQDMDHENMFWYRQDPGLGLRLIYFSYDVKMKEKGDIPEGYSVSREKKERFSLILESASTNQTSMYLCASSRTGTGGRKDTEAFFGQGTRLTVV.

V is TRBV7-6 and J is TRBJ2-1; 12 positions agree with TRBD2. CDR3 length equals 16 residues. The germline V gene encodes CDR1 SGHVS and CDR2 FNYEAQ. The V and J ends lost 2 bases and 8 bases, in that order; junction bases with no gene match: 7. CDR3 bases: TGTGCCAGCAGCTTACTCGCTAGCGGGAGGGCCGATGAGCAGTTCTTC. Translation: CASSLLASGRADEQFF. Full variable domain (remainder filled in from reference TRBV7-6 and TRBJ2-1): GAGVSQSPRYKVTKRGQDVALRCDPISGHVSLYWYRQALGQGPEFLTYFNYEAQQDKSGLPNDRFSAERPEGSISTLTIQRTEQRDSAMYRCASSLLASGRADEQFFGPGTRLTVL.

The chain combines TRBV28 with TRBJ1-4; D possibly corresponds to TRBD1 (5 bases). CDR1 is MDHEN, CDR2 SYDVKM, per germline. The CDR3 consists of 14 residues. V lost 7 bases and J 8 bases, leaving 17 bases between the germline ends. DNA for the CDR3: TGTGCCAGCACCCCGGGCAGGGATAAGGAAAAACTGTTTTTT. It codes for CASTPGRDKEKLFF.

The chain has TRBV5-1 and TRBJ2-5, with TRBD2 identical over 8 bases. CDR1 is SGHRS and CDR2 is YFSETQ in the germline V gene. CDR3 length: 15 amino acids. V was clipped by 3 bases and J by 1 base; unmatched bases: 5. The CDR3 reads CASSSASGFQETQYF. In nucleotides, the CDR3 is TGCGCCAGCAGCTCGGCTAGCGGGTTCCAAGAGACCCAGTACTTC. The variable domain in full, completed from reference TRBV5-1 and TRBJ2-5, reads KAGVTQTPRYLIKTRGQQVTLSCSPISGHRSVSWYQQTPGQGLQFLFEYFSETQRNKGNFPGRFSGRQFSNSRSEMNVSTLELGDSALYLCASSSASGFQETQYFGPGTRLLVL.

V and J are TRBV18 and TRBJ1-5; 9 nucleotides match TRBD1. CDR3 size: 16 residues. With 0 bases clipped from V and 7 bases from J, the junction kept 7 bases outside the gene matches. From germline, CDR1 is KGHSH and CDR2 LQKENI. This CDR3 is CASSPPGQGGGQPQHF. The CDR3 DNA reads TGTGCCAGCTCACCACCGGGACAGGGCGGAGGCCAGCCCCAGCATTTT.

The V call is TRBV4-1, the J call TRBJ2-5, with a weak D call TRBD2 (6 bases). V was cut by 1 base and J by 5 bases, with 14 bases left in between. This CDR3 region has 15 residues. Per the germline V gene, CDR1 is MGHRA and CDR2 is YSYEKL. CDR3 loop: CASSQVTGEGETQYF. The DNA for the CDR3 is TGCGCCAGCAGCCAAGTGACGGGAGAGGGCGAGACCCAGTACTTC.

This chain links TRBV27 with TRBJ1-1; TRBD1 might be the D (5 bases). The CDR3 is made up of 14 amino acids. V lost 2 bases, J lost 6 bases, and 13 bases lay in between. Per the germline V gene, CDR1 is MNHEY and CDR2 is SMNVEV (reference sequence). CDR3: CASSLDGGRAEAFF. The CDR3 DNA sequence: TGTGCCAGCAGTTTAGACGGGGGTAGGGCTGAAGCTTTCTTT.

The chain recombines TRBV9 with TRBJ2-3; 9 bases align to TRBD1. CDR3 size: 16 residues. J was trimmed by 1 base and V by 3 bases; bases with no gene match: 6. Germline lookup yields CDR1 SGDLS and CDR2 YYNGEE. CDR3 loop: CASSGAGTGRTDTQYF. The CDR3 nucleotides are TGTGCCAGCAGCGGAGCCGGGACAGGGCGCACAGATACGCAGTATTTT. Full variable domain (remainder filled in from reference TRBV9 and TRBJ2-3): DSGVTQTPKHLITATGQRVTLRCSPRSGDLSVYWYQQSLDQGLQFLIQYYNGEERAKGNILERFSAQQFPDLHSELNLSSLELGDSALYFCASSGAGTGRTDTQYFGPGTRLTVL.

The chain uses TRBV5-6 and TRBJ2-5, with a tentative D call TRBD2 (6 bases). V shed 2 bases and J shed 5 bases, with 13 bases lying between them. Germline V gene sequence: CDR1 SGHDT, CDR2 YYEEEE. CDR3 length equals 14 residues. DNA for the CDR3: TGTGCCAGCAGCTTAGGAGGGCCTTTTGAGACCCAGTACTTC. Translating it yields CASSLGGPFETQYF.

This sequence joins TRBV2 and TRBJ2-1; 9 positions match TRBD2. The CDR3 runs to 15 residues. CDR1 and CDR2 from the germline V gene are SNHLY and FYNNEI. V shed 7 bases, J shed 7 bases, and the junction held 11 bases outside the gene matches. CDR3 loop: CASMIAGASGNEQFF. The CDR3 nucleotides read TGTGCCAGCATGATAGCGGGAGCATCAGGGAATGAGCAGTTCTTC.

This clone was seen a single time. CDR3 sequence reads: CASSPAGTNEQFF. The CDR3 DNA reads as TGTGCCAGCTCACCGGCGGGAACGAATGAGCAGTTCTTC. The chain couples TRBV18 to TRBJ2-1; TRBD2 is a possible D gene (6 bases). The germline CDR1 and CDR2 sequences are KGHSH and LQKENI. The germline V and J ends were trimmed by 3 bases and 7 bases, with 10 bases remaining between them. The CDR3 is 13 amino acids.

The genes are TRBV29-1 and TRBJ2-7, with 7 bases aligning to TRBD1. The trim removed 6 bases at V and 2 bases at J, leaving 10 bases unmatched. CDR1 is SQVTM, CDR2 ANQGSEA, per germline. The CDR3 runs to 14 residues. In DNA, the CDR3 is TGCAGCGTCTCTGAGGACAGGCCAACCTACGAGCAGTACTTC. It specifies CSVSEDRPTYEQYF.

The rearrangement uses TRBV5-4 and TRBJ2-7; TRBD1 matches 7 bases. The CDR3 runs 15 residues. Trimming cost V 2 bases and J 0 bases; bases outside gene matches: 5. Looked up from germline, CDR1 is SGHNT and CDR2 is YYREEE (reference sequence). CDR3 DNA sequence: TGTGCCAGCAGCTTCAATCGGGACAGCTCCTACGAGCAGTACTTC. Translated: CASSFNRDSSYEQYF. The full variable domain, with the rest looked up from reference TRBV5-4 and TRBJ2-7, is ETGVTQSPTHLIKTRGQQVTLRCSSQSGHNTVSWYQQALGQGPQFIFQYYREEENGRGNFPPRFSGLQFPNYSSELNVNALELDDSALYLCASSFNRDSSYEQYFGPGTRLTVT.

This CDR3 reads CASSPTGKPNYGYTF. Here the CDR3 DNA reads TGTGCCAGCAGCCCGACAGGGAAGCCCAACTATGGCTACACCTTC. V and J are TRBV6-6 and TRBJ1-2, with 7 bases matching TRBD1. Germline CDR1 and CDR2: MNHNY and SVGAGI (reference sequence). The CDR3 is 15 amino acids. J was trimmed by 2 bases and V by 6 bases; bases with no gene match: 9.

This clone showed up just once. V and J are TRBV7-8 and TRBJ2-1, with 7 nucleotides matching TRBD2. Germline CDR1 SGHVS, CDR2 FQNEAQ. CDR3 length: 16 amino acids. Trimming at V came to 2 bases and at J to 5 bases, leaving 9 bases not matched to a gene. The chain's CDR3 is CASSLTRGLADNEQFF. The CDR3 DNA is TGTGCCAGCAGCTTAACACGTGGGCTAGCGGACAATGAGCAGTTCTTC.

The chain is built from TRBV14 and TRBJ2-3; D perhaps matches TRBD1 (6 bases). Trimming took off 4 bases at V and 5 bases at J, with 19 bases between the two ends. Germline CDR1 and CDR2: SGHDN and FVKESK. The CDR3 covers 16 residues. CDR3 sequence (DNA): TGTGCCAGCAGCCCCTTGGCTGTGGGGGCGGGAGATACGCAGTATTTT. It codes for CASSPLAVGAGDTQYF.